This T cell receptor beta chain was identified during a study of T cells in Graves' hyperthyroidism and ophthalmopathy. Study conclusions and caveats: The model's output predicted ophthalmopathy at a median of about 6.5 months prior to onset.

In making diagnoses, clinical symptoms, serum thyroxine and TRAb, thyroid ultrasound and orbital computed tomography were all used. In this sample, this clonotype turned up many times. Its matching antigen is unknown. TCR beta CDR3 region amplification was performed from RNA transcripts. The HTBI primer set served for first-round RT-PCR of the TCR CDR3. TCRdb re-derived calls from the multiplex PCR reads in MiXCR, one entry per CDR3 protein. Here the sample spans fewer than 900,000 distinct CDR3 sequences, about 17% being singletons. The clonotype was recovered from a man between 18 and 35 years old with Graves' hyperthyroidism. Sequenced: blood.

In DNA form, the CDR3 reads TGTGCCAGCAGCCCAGGACTAGCGGGAGTAGATACGCAGTATTTT. It yields the protein CASSPGLAGVDTQYF. This chain links TRBV7-3 with TRBJ2-3, with 13 bases lining up with TRBD2. CDR3 size: 15 residues. The V and J ends lost 5 bases and 5 bases, in that order; junction bases with no gene match: 4. Per germline, CDR1 SGHTA and CDR2 FQGTGA.